This TCR beta chain was sequenced in a study of shared clonotypes between healthy human individuals. The study, taken as a whole, reports: The authors expected sequencing depth to affect clonotype sharing among donors.

Clones were sequenced by immunoSEQ multiplex PCR, and TCRdb holds only the in-frame ones, with some missing. Among 550,000 to 700,000 clones listed, about 80% were seen once. The CDR3 loop spans 16 amino acids. V lost 2 bases and J lost 3, with 17 bases in between. The germline CDR1 and CDR2 sequences are MDHEN and SYDVKM. With regard to this clone: Its antigen is unknown.

The sequencing input was memory CD4+ T cells sorted from blood. Subset given: CD45RA-negative fraction. The TCR sequence derives from a woman aged 25 to 39 in good health. This chain uses TRBV28 with TRBJ2-7; the D is unclear. CDR3 sequence (DNA): TGTGCCAGCAGTTTAGCCTCCAGGCGACGCGGCTACGAGCAGTACTTC. Translation gives CASSLASRRRGYEQYF.